Listed here are 22 T cell receptor beta chains from one sample, sequenced in a study of blood T cell repertoires in COVID-19. Clones were sequenced by immunoSEQ multiplex PCR, and TCRdb holds only the in-frame ones, with some missing. The table records about 80,000 clones, about 80% of them present only once. The material sequenced was peripheral blood. The receptors shown here come from an elderly man with acute or convalescent COVID-19.

The chain links TRBV29-1 to TRBJ1-5; 8 bases line up with TRBD1. Trimming removed 4 bases from V and 1 base from J; junction bases left unmatched: 6. The CDR3 spans 15 residues. Germline V gene data show CDR1 as SQVTM and CDR2 as ANQGSEA. CDR3 nucleotides: TGCAGCGTTGCGGTTTACAGGGGGAGCAATCAGCCCCAGCATTTT. Amino acids: CSVAVYRGSNQPQHF.

This clone occurred a few times. J is TRBJ1-1 and V is TRBV7-2; weak D call: TRBD1 (5 bases). This CDR3 is 15 amino acids long. Trimming cost V 2 bases and J 3 bases, with 13 bases left between them. Germline CDR1 and CDR2: SGHTA and FQGNSA. The CDR3 loop is CASSLSRGTDTEAFF. Written as DNA, the CDR3 is TGTGCCAGCAGCTTATCCCGGGGGACGGACACTGAAGCTTTCTTT.

This chain joins TRBV9 and TRBJ1-2; weak D call: TRBD1 (5 bases). There are 14 residues in the CDR3. CDR1 and CDR2 from the germline V gene are SGDLS and YYNGEE. The V and J ends lost 3 bases and 8 bases respectively, with 17 bases between them. The DNA for the CDR3 is TGTGCCAGCAGCGCCCGACAGACTCCGCGGGGCTACACCTTC. Amino acids: CASSARQTPRGYTF.

This clone showed up just a few times. V gene TRBV5-1 combines with J gene TRBJ2-7; 7 nucleotides align to TRBD1. Looked up from germline, CDR1 is SGHRS and CDR2 is YFSETQ. The length of the CDR3 is 14 residues. Trimming at V came to 2 bases and at J to 5 bases, leaving 7 bases not matched to a gene. CDR3 in DNA: TGCGCCAGCAGCTTTGAACGGGACAGCGACGAGCAGTACTTC. Translated: CASSFERDSDEQYF. The full variable domain, completed using reference TRBV5-1 and TRBJ2-7, is KAGVTQTPRYLIKTRGQQVTLSCSPISGHRSVSWYQQTPGQGLQFLFEYFSETQRNKGNFPGRFSGRQFSNSRSEMNVSTLELGDSALYLCASSFERDSDEQYFGPGTRLTVT.

The chain links TRBV9 to TRBJ1-3, with TRBD1 as a possible D gene (6 bases). The CDR3 length is 16 residues. Germline V gene lookup returns CDR1 SGDLS and CDR2 YYNGEE. V was shortened by 4 bases and J by 0 bases, with 14 bases between the two germline ends. The CDR3 protein is CASSQGQPRSGNTIYF. DNA for the CDR3: TGTGCCAGCAGCCAGGGGCAGCCACGCTCTGGAAACACCATATATTTT.

This sequence joins TRBV18 and TRBJ2-5, with D perhaps TRBD2 (6 bases). CDR1 and CDR2 (germline): KGHSH, LQKENI. V was trimmed by 0 bases and J by 4 bases, leaving 15 bases between them. The CDR3 extends over 16 amino acids. As DNA, the CDR3 is TGTGCCAGCTCACCACCCCTAGCGAGGGAAGGAGAGACCCAGTACTTC. This translates into CASSPPLAREGETQYF. The full variable domain, with the rest looked up from reference TRBV18 and TRBJ2-5, is NAGVMQNPRHLVRRRGQEARLRCSPMKGHSHVYWYRQLPEEGLKFMVYLQKENIIDESGMPKERFSAEFPKEGPSILRIQQVVRGDSAAYFCASSPPLAREGETQYFGPGTRLLVL.

The chain has TRBV19 and TRBJ1-1; a possible D gene is TRBD1 (6 bases). This CDR3 is built from 17 residues. V gave up 3 bases and J gave up 0 bases, with 17 bases separating them. The germline V gene encodes CDR1 LNHDA and CDR2 SQIVND (reference sequence). The CDR3 DNA sequence: TGTGCCAGTAGTATGAGGGGGACAAGCCTTCTGAACACTGAAGCTTTCTTT. This sequence encodes CASSMRGTSLLNTEAFF.

The table lists this clone with a few counts. This chain connects TRBV19 to TRBJ1-5; D unclear. CDR3 length equals 15 residues. Trimming left V 5 bases short and J 1 base short, with 12 bases between. Germline CDR1 LNHDA, CDR2 SQIVND (reference sequence). The CDR3 DNA sequence: TGTGCCAGTAGTTGGGCCAGGCAGAGCAATCAGCCCCAGCATTTT. This translates into CASSWARQSNQPQHF.

This clone was observed a few times. This sequence joins TRBV20-1 and TRBJ1-2; no reliable D call. Germline-derived CDR1 and CDR2 are DFQATT and SNEGSKA (reference sequence). The CDR3 covers 11 residues. V lost 2 bases, J lost 5 bases, and 6 bases lay in between. CDR3 loop: CSARSVYGYTF. The CDR3, as DNA: TGCAGTGCTAGATCAGTATATGGCTACACCTTC.

This clone was recorded only once. V usage is TRBV19 and J usage is TRBJ1-2; the D gene is possibly TRBD1 (6 bases). Germline CDR1 reads LNHDA; CDR2 reads SQIVND (reference sequence). The CDR3 spans 18 residues. Trimming took 8 bases from V and 2 from J, leaving 27 bases between them. The DNA for the CDR3 is TGTGCCAGTCAGGGGTGGTTAGGCAGGGGCACGGCCAACTATGGCTACACCTTC. Amino acid sequence: CASQGWLGRGTANYGYTF.

The rearrangement joins TRBV7-8 to TRBJ1-4; 9 bases match TRBD1. CDR3 length: 14 residues. With V trimmed by 6 bases and J by 6 bases, 5 bases remained unmatched. The germline V gene encodes CDR1 SGHVS and CDR2 FQNEAQ. The CDR3 DNA is TGTGCCAGCAGTTCCGGACAGGGGTATGAAAAACTGTTTTTT. As protein: CASSSGQGYEKLFF.

The chain is built from TRBV19 and TRBJ1-3; 7 bases agree with TRBD1. J was trimmed by 2 bases and V by 5 bases; bases with no gene match: 18. This CDR3 has 19 residues. Germline CDR1 LNHDA, CDR2 SQIVND (reference sequence). The DNA for the CDR3 is TGTGCCAGTAGTTTGGACAGGCCTTTCAATTTTGGACCTGGAAACACCATATATTTT. As protein: CASSLDRPFNFGPGNTIYF.

This clone was seen a handful of times. The chain recombines TRBV12-3 or TRBV12-4 with TRBJ1-2; no definite D call. Deletions cut 2 bases from V and 4 bases from J, with 8 bases between. This CDR3 region has 13 residues. CDR3 nucleotide sequence: TGTGCCAGCAGTTTAATTGAGGCCTATGGCTACACCTTC. The encoded protein is CASSLIEAYGYTF.

The rearrangement links TRBV9 to TRBJ2-2, with D perhaps TRBD2 (5 bases). The CDR3 spans 16 residues. In germline, CDR1 is SGDLS, CDR2 YYNGEE. V shed 2 bases and J shed 0 bases, with 11 bases lying between them. The CDR3 is CASSVRTAANTGELFF. CDR3 nucleotide sequence: TGTGCCAGCAGCGTGAGGACTGCCGCGAACACCGGGGAGCTGTTTTTT.

The J gene is TRBJ1-4, the V gene TRBV6-1; 7 positions agree with TRBD1. The CDR3 length is 15 residues. Germline CDR1 and CDR2: MNHNS and SASEGT. With V trimmed by 3 bases and J by 0 bases, 1 base remained unmatched. Here the CDR3 reads CASSEGTATNEKLFF. The DNA for the CDR3 is TGTGCCAGCAGTGAGGGGACAGCAACTAATGAAAAACTGTTTTTT.

V usage is TRBV6-5 and J usage is TRBJ2-5, with 8 bases matching TRBD1. Germline trimming cut 6 bases from V and 13 bases from J; bases unmatched to any gene: 10. Germline V gene data show CDR1 as MNHEY and CDR2 as SVGAGI. CDR3 length equals 12 residues. DNA for the CDR3: TGTGCCAGCAGGGTGGGACAGGACCCTTGGTACTTC. Amino acid sequence: CASRVGQDPWYF.

The V and J genes are TRBV6-5 and TRBJ1-2, with TRBD1 identical over 10 bases. This CDR3 spans 14 amino acids. V lost 4 bases, J lost 4 bases, and 3 bases stayed unmatched. Germline V gene lookup returns CDR1 MNHEY and CDR2 SVGAGI. CDR3 in amino acids: CASSSGQGSYGYTF. DNA for the CDR3: TGTGCCAGCAGTTCGGGACAGGGGAGCTATGGCTACACCTTC.

This sequence joins TRBV19 and TRBJ2-3; 9 bases are a match to TRBD1. Germline trimming cut 4 bases from V and 2 bases from J; bases unmatched to any gene: 1. CDR3 length: 14 amino acids. Germline lookup yields CDR1 LNHDA and CDR2 SQIVND (reference sequence). The DNA for the CDR3 is TGTGCCAGTAGTAACAGGGGGCTCACAGATACGCAGTATTTT. This codes for CASSNRGLTDTQYF.

This sequence joins TRBV7-9 and TRBJ1-1; 11 bases line up with TRBD1. Germline V gene lookup returns CDR1 SEHNR and CDR2 FQNEAQ (reference sequence). This CDR3 contains 15 residues. Trimming removed 5 bases from V and 6 bases from J; junction bases left unmatched: 8. The CDR3 bases are TGTGCCAGCAGCGAGGGGACAGGGGGTAAGTCTGAAGCTTTCTTT. Translating gives CASSEGTGGKSEAFF.

The chain recombines TRBV11-2 with TRBJ2-7; D gene uncertain. Germline V lookup: CDR1 SGHAT, CDR2 FQNNGV. The CDR3 consists of 12 residues. Trimming removed 5 bases at V and 3 bases at J, with 8 bases between. The CDR3 sequence: CASSLQIYEQYF. The CDR3 DNA sequence: TGTGCCAGCAGCCTCCAGATCTACGAGCAGTACTTC.

CDR3 protein: CASNLDASPTDTQYF. The DNA for the CDR3 is TGTGCCAGCAACCTTGATGCCAGTCCCACAGATACGCAGTATTTT. This chain connects TRBV2 to TRBJ2-3; D unresolved. There are 15 residues in the CDR3. Germline V gene lookup returns CDR1 SNHLY and CDR2 FYNNEI. V dropped 7 bases and J dropped 2 bases, with 16 bases sitting between them.

CDR3 amino acids: CASSPMGQGGLETQYF. In nucleotides, the CDR3 is TGTGCCAGCTCACCTATGGGACAGGGTGGTCTTGAGACCCAGTACTTC. The rearrangement links TRBV18 to TRBJ2-5, with 9 positions matching TRBD1. This CDR3 has 16 residues. Germline V CDR1 and CDR2: KGHSH, LQKENI. Losses at the gene ends were 3 bases for V and 5 bases for J; bases not matched to a gene: 10.